This T cell receptor (beta chain) is from a study of cytotoxic CD8 clonotypes in ibrutinib-treated CLL. Study-level findings and limits: Pretreatment clonality was elevated relative to age-matched healthy donors and paralleled circulating CD8+ T-cell counts.

Germline-derived CDR1 and CDR2 are ENHRY and SYGVKD. CDR3 length equals 14 residues. V was pared by 3 bases and J by 2 bases, with 11 bases between. Clones were read by immunoSEQ multiplex PCR, and TCRdb kept only the in-frame ones, dropping some. The sample yields over 150,000 clones, over 60% seen once. This clone was recorded only once. What it recognizes is unknown. The sequence derives from a human donor with chronic lymphocytic leukemia. The V call is TRBV10-3, the J call TRBJ2-7; the D gene is possibly TRBD1 (5 bases). Sequenced here: PBMCs, sampled after 24 months of ibrutinib treatment. CDR3 loop: CAISDPGKPYEQYF. The CDR3 DNA follows: TGTGCCATCAGTGATCCAGGGAAACCCTACGAGCAGTACTTC.